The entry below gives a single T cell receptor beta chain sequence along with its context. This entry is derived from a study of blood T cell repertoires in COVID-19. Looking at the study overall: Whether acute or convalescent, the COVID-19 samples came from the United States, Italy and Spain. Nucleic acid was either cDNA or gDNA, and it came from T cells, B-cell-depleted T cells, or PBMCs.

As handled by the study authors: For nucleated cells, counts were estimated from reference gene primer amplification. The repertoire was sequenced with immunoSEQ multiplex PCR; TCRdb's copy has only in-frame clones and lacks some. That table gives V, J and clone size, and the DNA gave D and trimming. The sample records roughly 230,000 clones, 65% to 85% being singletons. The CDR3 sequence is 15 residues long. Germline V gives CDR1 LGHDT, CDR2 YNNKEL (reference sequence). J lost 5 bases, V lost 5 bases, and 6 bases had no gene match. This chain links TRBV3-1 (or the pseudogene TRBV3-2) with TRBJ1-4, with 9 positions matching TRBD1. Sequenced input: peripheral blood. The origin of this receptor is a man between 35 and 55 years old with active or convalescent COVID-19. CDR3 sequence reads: CASSSFGTGNEKLFF. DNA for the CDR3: TGTGCCAGCAGCTCATTCGGGACAGGGAATGAAAAACTGTTTTTT.